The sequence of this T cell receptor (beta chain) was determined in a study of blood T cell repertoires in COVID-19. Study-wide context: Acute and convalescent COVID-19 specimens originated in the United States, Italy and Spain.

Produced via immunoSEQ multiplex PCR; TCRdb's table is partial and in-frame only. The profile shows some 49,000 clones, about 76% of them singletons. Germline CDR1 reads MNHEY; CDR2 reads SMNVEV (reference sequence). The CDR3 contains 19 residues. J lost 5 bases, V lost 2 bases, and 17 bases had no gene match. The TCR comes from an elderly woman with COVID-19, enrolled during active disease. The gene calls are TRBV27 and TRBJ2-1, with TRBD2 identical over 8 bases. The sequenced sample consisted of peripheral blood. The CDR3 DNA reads TGTGCCAGCAGTTTAGGACCTTCTGGCTCCGGGAGGGCCCACAATGAGCAGTTCTTC. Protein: CASSLGPSGSGRAHNEQFF.